A selection of T cell receptor beta chains follows, all from one sample in a study of ipilimumab plus nivolumab after autologous stem cell transplantation. Clones were read by immunoSEQ multiplex PCR, and TCRdb kept only the in-frame ones, dropping some. Of roughly 20,000 clones listed, 75% to 85% are singletons. The source was PBMCs, collected in a trial of ipilimumab plus nivolumab as post-transplant consolidation. These receptors were collected from a male donor with diffuse large B-cell lymphoma. The CDR3 runs from the conserved cysteine through the conserved F or W. The D gene is left open where the match is weak. Expanded clones get a size class; other rows say once, few or many, or leave the size out.

TRBJ1-4,TRBV14,.,.,TGTGCCAGCAGCCAAGGGAGCACAACTAATGAAAAACTGTTTTTT,CASSQGSTTNEKLFF
TRBJ2-3,TRBV9,.,TRBD2,TGTGCCAGCTCATTGACTAGCGGGGGAGGCACAGATACGCAGTATTTT,CASSLTSGGGTDTQYF
TRBJ1-6,TRBV2,.,.,TGTGCCAGCAGTGAAGCGACTGGGGCACCCCTCCACTTT,CASSEATGAPLHF
TRBJ2-3,TRBV19,.,TRBD1,TGTGCCAGTAGAGAGGGACAGGGATTAGATACGCAGTATTTT,CASREGQGLDTQYF
TRBJ1-3,TRBV9,few,.,TGTGCCAGCAGCTACGGAACAGGCAGCGGAAACACCATATATTTT,CASSYGTGSGNTIYF
TRBJ2-1,TRBV28,.,.,TGTGCCAGCAGCCCCTTTGGGCATGAGCAGTTCTTC,CASSPFGHEQFF
TRBJ1-4,TRBV7-9,.,.,TGTGCCATTCCGCAAGGGATATCGAATGAAAAACTGTTTTTT,CAIPQGISNEKLFF
TRBJ1-4,TRBV18,.,TRBD1,TGTGCCAGCTCACCGCTACCGGGACAGGGGCGGGAAAAACTGTTTTTT,CASSPLPGQGREKLFF
TRBJ2-7,TRBV7-3,.,TRBD2,TGTGCCAGCAGCTTAGGGTTGGCGGGGGCCTACGAGCAGTACTTC,CASSLGLAGAYEQYF
TRBJ2-3,TRBV28,.,.,TGTGCCAGCATGAACAGGGAAAGCGCAGATACGCAGTATTTT,CASMNRESADTQYF
TRBJ1-5,TRBV6-5,few,.,TGTGCCAGCAGGTTACTTAGCAGGGCGGCTCAGCCCCAGCATTTT,CASRLLSRAAQPQHF
TRBJ2-1,TRBV19,.,.,TGTGCCAGTAGTATAACAGGGTTAGGTGAGCAGTTCTTC,CASSITGLGEQFF